This TCR beta chain appears in the sequencing data of a study of blood T cell repertoires in COVID-19. Study-level background: Researchers got acute and convalescent COVID-19 samples from the United States, Italy and Spain. The analysed material was cDNA or gDNA that came from T cells, B-cell-depleted T cells, or PBMCs.

From germline, CDR1 is SGHTA and CDR2 FQGNSA. V was trimmed by 2 bases and J by 6 bases, leaving 11 bases between them. This CDR3 has 14 amino acids. Original methodology: Reference gene primer amplification gave estimated nucleated cell counts. Profiling relied on immunoSEQ multiplex PCR, and the TCRdb table lists in-frame clones only, not all of them. The D gene and trimming were derived from the DNA, and the V and J assignments and clone size from that table. Of 200,000 to 250,000 clones in the sample, roughly 88% were seen once. The sample was peripheral blood. This TCR was sampled from a man at least 80 years old with acute or convalescent COVID-19. The V and J genes are TRBV7-2 and TRBJ1-5, with a tentative D call TRBD1 (6 bases). CDR3 protein: CASSLTGSPQPQHF. For the CDR3, the DNA is TGTGCCAGCAGCTTAACAGGGTCGCCTCAGCCCCAGCATTTT.